Below, 26 T cell receptor beta chains from the same sample are listed, as sequenced in a study of T cells after yellow fever vaccination. One entry per CDR3 protein results from TCRdb running MiXCR on the 5' RACE reads. The sample has about 340,000 distinct CDR3 sequences, around 13% seen once; the top ten hold 2.5% to 4%. The material sequenced was CD4+ T cells sorted from PBMCs, taken 15 days after the yellow fever booster vaccination. The origin of the receptors is a man aged 18 to 30 who received the YFV17D yellow fever vaccine.

This clonotype was seen only a few times. The CDR3 is CASSFPGQSTDTQYF. The CDR3 DNA follows: TGTGCCAGCAGCTTCCCGGGACAGAGCACAGATACGCAGTATTTT. This chain connects TRBV11-2 to TRBJ2-3; TRBD1 agrees at 7 bases. The CDR3 contains 15 residues. Germline CDR1 and CDR2: SGHAT and FQNNGV. The ends lost 3 bases at V and 0 bases at J; junction bases unmatched: 3.

CDR3 bases: TGCGCCAGCAGCTTGGCCCCTCAGGGAACCGGGGAGCTGTTTTTT. Protein product: CASSLAPQGTGELFF. The gene calls are TRBV5-1 and TRBJ2-2; possibly TRBD1 for D (5 bases). The length of the CDR3 is 15 residues. Trimming removed 0 bases from V and 5 bases from J, with 11 bases in between. Germline V gene sequence: CDR1 SGHRS, CDR2 YFSETQ.

The chain is built from TRBV20-1 and TRBJ1-2; the D is unclear. This CDR3 spans 12 amino acids. V shed 3 bases and J shed 8 bases, with 13 bases lying between them. Per the germline V gene, CDR1 is DFQATT and CDR2 is SNEGSKA (reference sequence). The CDR3 DNA is TGCAGTGCTAGCACTCAACCGGAGGGCTACACCTTC. It specifies CSASTQPEGYTF.

Only a few counts were recorded for this clonotype. CDR3 coding DNA: TGTGCCATCAGTGAGCCAAGTGAGGGTTCTGGAAACACCATATATTTT. It codes for CAISEPSEGSGNTIYF. The rearrangement links TRBV10-3 to TRBJ1-3; D unclear. V was shortened by 2 bases and J by 1 base, with 12 bases between the two germline ends. CDR1 and CDR2 (germline): ENHRY, SYGVKD. The CDR3 has 16 amino acids.

This clonotype was observed at least ten times. This rearrangement joins TRBV7-2 to TRBJ2-7; 10 bases line up with TRBD2. The germline V gene has CDR1 SGHTA and CDR2 FQGNSA. The length of the CDR3 is 16 residues. Trimming took 5 bases from V and 4 from J; bases not matched to a gene: 11. CDR3 residues: CASSPMGLAGEYEQYV. CDR3 sequence (DNA): TGTGCCAGCAGCCCAATGGGGCTAGCGGGGGAATACGAGCAGTACGTC.

The gene calls are TRBV20-1 and TRBJ1-6, with D uncertain. The CDR3 has 10 amino acids. Trimming removed 3 bases from V and 12 bases from J, with 6 bases in between. Looked up from germline, CDR1 is DFQATT and CDR2 is SNEGSKA (reference sequence). The CDR3 sequence is CSASTGPLHF. CDR3 DNA: TGCAGTGCTAGCACCGGACCCCTCCACTTT.

This clonotype has only a few counts. The gene calls are TRBV7-3 and TRBJ2-3; D possibly uses TRBD1 or TRBD2 (6 bases each). CDR1 is SGHTA, CDR2 FQGTGA, per germline. This CDR3 contains 17 residues. V lost 4 bases and J lost 4, with 21 bases in between. The CDR3 region is CASSSPQGGSRADTQYF. The CDR3 region has the DNA TGTGCCAGCAGCTCGCCCCAAGGGGGGTCGCGCGCAGATACGCAGTATTTT.

This sequence joins TRBV14 and TRBJ1-1; tentative D call: TRBD1 (6 bases). Germline V gene sequence: CDR1 SGHDN, CDR2 FVKESK. V lost 0 bases, J lost 2 bases, and 13 bases lay in between. The CDR3 loop spans 16 amino acids. The CDR3 reads CASSQDGSGHNTEAFF. CDR3 coding DNA: TGTGCCAGCAGCCAAGATGGTTCGGGACACAACACTGAAGCTTTCTTT.

This clonotype was counted between two and nine times. The rearrangement uses TRBV3-1 and TRBJ2-5; D remains ambiguous. Germline V CDR1 and CDR2: LGHDT, YNNKEL (reference sequence). The CDR3 runs to 12 residues. V lost 2 bases to trimming and J lost 5 bases, with 6 bases between them. The CDR3 DNA reads as TGTGCCAGCAGCCAATTTTGGGAGACCCAGTACTTC. It encodes CASSQFWETQYF.

The table lists this clonotype with a few counts. The J gene is TRBJ1-5, the V gene TRBV18; TRBD1 agrees at 7 bases. Germline lookup yields CDR1 KGHSH and CDR2 LQKENI. After removal of 5 bases from V and 3 bases from J, the junction contained 4 bases not matched to a gene. This CDR3 region has 14 residues. As DNA, the CDR3 is TGTGCCAGCTCAACAGGACAGGCCAATCAGCCCCAGCATTTT. Its protein is CASSTGQANQPQHF.

With regard to this clonotype: One junction end does not reproduce the germline sequence, and a read error may be involved. This sequence joins TRBV2 and TRBJ1-5, with D unresolved. Germline lookup yields CDR1 SNHLY and CDR2 FYNNEI. The CDR3 sequence is 15 residues long. CDR3 loop: CASREGLYSNQPQHF. The DNA for the CDR3 is TGTGCCAGCAGGGAAGGTTTGTATAGCAATCAGCCCCAGCATTTT.

This clonotype was seen a few times. The CDR3 here is CASSPLAGRQETQYF. CDR3 DNA: TGCGCCAGCAGCCCCCTGGCGGGCCGCCAAGAGACCCAGTACTTC. J is TRBJ2-5 and V is TRBV5-1, with D possibly being TRBD2 (5 bases). The germline V and J ends were trimmed by 4 bases and 1 base, with 14 bases remaining between them. Looked up from germline, CDR1 is SGHRS and CDR2 is YFSETQ. The CDR3 has 15 residues.

In DNA, the CDR3 is TGTGCCAGCAGTTATGACGGGCAAAACATTCAGTACTTC. It translates to CASSYDGQNIQYF. This chain links TRBV6-6 with TRBJ2-4; D not resolved. Germline CDR1 and CDR2: MNHNY and SVGAGI (reference sequence). Trimming took off 3 bases at V and 5 bases at J, with 8 bases between the two ends. CDR3 length: 13 residues.

This clonotype was observed a handful of times. The V gene is TRBV13, the J gene TRBJ2-7; maybe TRBD1 (5 bases). Looked up from germline, CDR1 is PRHDT and CDR2 is FYEKMQ (reference sequence). The CDR3 is 12 residues long. Deletions cut 2 bases from V and 4 bases from J, with 6 bases between. The CDR3 DNA reads as TGTGCCAGCAGCTTACACAGGTACGAGCAGTACTTC. Encoded protein: CASSLHRYEQYF.

This chain's CDR3 is CASSLLLGGRVDTEAFF. In nucleotides, the CDR3 is TGTGCCAGCAGCTTACTCTTGGGGGGCCGTGTGGACACTGAAGCTTTCTTT. The V gene is TRBV13, the J gene TRBJ1-1, with D tentatively TRBD1 (6 bases). There are 17 residues in the CDR3. Germline-derived CDR1 and CDR2 are PRHDT and FYEKMQ (reference sequence). Trimming stripped 2 bases from V and 3 bases from J, with 19 bases between.

The CDR3 region is CASSWRLAGPDTQYF. The CDR3 DNA follows: TGTGCCAGCAGCTGGCGCCTAGCGGGCCCAGATACGCAGTATTTT. The V gene is TRBV7-2, the J gene TRBJ2-3; TRBD2 aligns across 8 bases. J was trimmed by 4 bases and V by 4 bases; bases with no gene match: 7. Germline CDR1 and CDR2: SGHTA and FQGNSA. The CDR3 spans 15 residues.

The CDR3 nucleotides read TGTGCCAGCAGCGTCGGACAGGGATTAAACACCGGGGAGCTGTTTTTT. Protein: CASSVGQGLNTGELFF. The rearrangement uses TRBV7-2 and TRBJ2-2; 8 nucleotides agree with TRBD1. V lost 5 bases, J lost 2 bases, and 7 bases stayed unmatched. The germline gives CDR1 SGHTA, CDR2 FQGNSA. The CDR3 extends over 16 amino acids.

This clonotype was recorded a few times. The rearrangement links TRBV20-1 to TRBJ2-1; TRBD2 agrees at 13 bases. Germline V CDR1 and CDR2: DFQATT, SNEGSKA (reference sequence). The junction had 15 bases not matched to a gene; V was cut back by 7 bases and J by 0 bases. There are 19 residues in the CDR3. This CDR3 is CSVLSRGLAGKSSYNEQFF. CDR3 in DNA: TGCAGTGTCTTATCTAGGGGACTAGCGGGGAAGAGCTCCTACAATGAGCAGTTCTTC.

The rearrangement uses TRBV7-7 and TRBJ2-7; 9 nucleotides align to TRBD1. Germline lookup yields CDR1 SSHAT and CDR2 FNYEAQ (reference sequence). This CDR3 has 13 residues. Trimming cost V 5 bases and J 4 bases; bases outside gene matches: 3. The CDR3 here is CASSADRGYEQYF. The CDR3 region has the DNA TGTGCCAGCAGCGCGGACAGGGGTTACGAGCAGTACTTC.

This clonotype came up a few times. The rearrangement links TRBV5-1 to TRBJ1-2; D is uncertain. V was trimmed by 1 base and J by 5 bases, leaving 9 bases between them. Germline loops: CDR1 SGHRS, CDR2 YFSETQ. The length of the CDR3 is 13 residues. CDR3 nucleotides: TGCGCCAGCAGCTTGCCGGGGTCATATGGCTACACCTTC. Translating gives CASSLPGSYGYTF.

The chain employs TRBV7-3 and TRBJ1-1; D uncertain. The CDR3 consists of 14 residues. Germline CDR1 reads SGHTA; CDR2 reads FQGTGA. V lost 1 base, J lost 1 base, and 7 bases lay in between. CDR3 in amino acids: CASSLRGSNTEAFF. The CDR3 DNA follows: TGTGCCAGCAGCTTAAGAGGATCGAACACTGAAGCTTTCTTT.

This clonotype was seen a single time. The chain couples TRBV6-5 to TRBJ1-3; TRBD1 might be the D (5 bases). V lost 5 bases and J lost 0, with 11 bases in between. Germline V lookup: CDR1 MNHEY, CDR2 SVGAGI. The CDR3 spans 15 residues. As DNA, the CDR3 is TGTGCCAGCAGTACCCCGGGGACCTCTGGAAACACCATATATTTT. This encodes CASSTPGTSGNTIYF.

The chain employs TRBV5-6 and TRBJ2-7; 7 nucleotides agree with TRBD2. Germline-derived CDR1 and CDR2 are SGHDT and YYEEEE. V dropped 10 bases and J dropped 2; count of bases not matched to a gene: 15. This CDR3 is 15 amino acids long. The CDR3 DNA reads TGTGCCCACGGAAATACCAGCGGGGTGCCCTACGAGCAGTACGTC. The encoded protein is CAHGNTSGVPYEQYV.

In its sample, this clonotype was seen a few times. The CDR3 region has the DNA TGTGCCAGCAGCTTAGTCCTAAGAGCGGAGACCCAGTACTTC. Its protein is CASSLVLRAETQYF. The V gene is TRBV7-2, the J gene TRBJ2-5; D gene uncertain. CDR3 length: 14 residues. Deletions cut 1 base from V and 5 bases from J, with 11 bases between. CDR1 and CDR2 from the germline V gene are SGHTA and FQGNSA.

This chain connects TRBV27 to TRBJ2-5, with D unresolved. This CDR3 has 14 amino acids. The germline V and J ends were trimmed by 6 bases and 1 base, with 12 bases remaining between them. Germline V gives CDR1 MNHEY, CDR2 SMNVEV (reference sequence). CDR3 coding DNA: TGTGCCAGCAGGATGGGTTGGTCCCAAGAGACCCAGTACTTC. Amino acids: CASRMGWSQETQYF.

The genes are TRBV20-1 and TRBJ2-5; TRBD2 matches at 10 bases. Trimming removed 4 bases from V and 5 bases from J; junction bases left unmatched: 7. The CDR3 contains 14 residues. The germline V gene has CDR1 DFQATT and CDR2 SNEGSKA (reference sequence). CDR3 sequence reads: CSAIGLAGDETQYF. The DNA of the CDR3 is TGCAGTGCTATAGGCCTAGCGGGGGACGAGACCCAGTACTTC.